This TCR beta chain originates from a study of identical twins. TCRdb re-called the 5' RACE reads with MiXCR, one entry per CDR3 protein. The table has a few hundred thousand distinct CDR3 sequences, 6% to 7% seen once; the top ten hold just over 14%. The germline V gene encodes CDR1 SGHRS and CDR2 YFSETQ. This CDR3 region has 14 residues. Between the trimmed V and J ends, which lost 7 bases and 9 bases, there was a span of 22 bases. About this clonotype: A much more abundant neighbour one base away suggests this may be a read error.

This same sample was also part of a study on T cells expressing NK-cell markers. That work contributes: In about six donors, dominant CD3+CD56+NKG2C+ clones formed roughly 1.0-7.5% of CD8+ cells.

The chain couples TRBV5-1 to TRBJ1-1; D might be TRBD1 (5 bases). This clonotype was sampled from a young woman in good health. Sequencing used CD8+ T cells sorted from blood. The CDR3 bases are TGCGCCAGCTTCCGGGGCGCGGGGGGAACTAAAGCTTTCTTT. It yields the protein CASFRGAGGTKAFF.